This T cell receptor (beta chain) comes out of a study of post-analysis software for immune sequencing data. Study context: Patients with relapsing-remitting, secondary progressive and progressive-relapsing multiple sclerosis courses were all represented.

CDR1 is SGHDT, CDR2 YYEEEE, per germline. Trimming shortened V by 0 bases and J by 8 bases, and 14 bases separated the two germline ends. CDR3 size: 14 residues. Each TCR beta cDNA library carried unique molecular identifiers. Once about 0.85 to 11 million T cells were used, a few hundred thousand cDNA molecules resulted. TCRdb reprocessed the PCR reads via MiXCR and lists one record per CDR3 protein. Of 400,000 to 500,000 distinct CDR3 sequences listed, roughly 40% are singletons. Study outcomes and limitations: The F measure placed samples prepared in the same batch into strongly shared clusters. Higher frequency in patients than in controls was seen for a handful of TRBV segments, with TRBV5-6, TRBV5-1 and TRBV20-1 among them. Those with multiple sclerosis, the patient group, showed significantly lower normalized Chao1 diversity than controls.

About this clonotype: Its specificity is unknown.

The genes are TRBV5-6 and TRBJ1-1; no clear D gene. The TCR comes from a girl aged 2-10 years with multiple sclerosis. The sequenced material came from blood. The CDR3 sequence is CASSLVFSRSEAFF. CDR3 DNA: TGTGCCAGCAGCTTGGTTTTCTCCCGCTCGGAAGCTTTCTTT.